This T cell receptor (beta chain) was captured by sequencing in a study of T cell repertoires in cytomegalovirus infection. Study background: Shared public TCR beta signatures pointed to both CMV infection and a matching HLA type. The study's findings and limits: In two of eight donors, the top clonotype was HLA-C-restricted CMV-specific. Cumulative frequency (of public TCR beta family members) identified carriers of CMV plus the relevant HLA.

Germline trimming cut 6 bases from V and 3 bases from J; bases unmatched to any gene: 7. The length of the CDR3 is 15 residues. As regards this clonotype: The target antigen is unknown.

MiXCR, run by TCRdb on the reads, gives a single entry per CDR3 protein. The sample includes about 250,000 distinct CDR3 sequences, 9% to 15% of them seen just once. The receptor was isolated from a human donor in good health (CMV status not recorded). Some clones in this sample may be carry-over from other donors' samples. The rearrangement joins TRBV12-3 or TRBV12-4 to TRBJ2-1; 8 bases are shared with TRBD1. Sequencing was performed on PBMCs. The CDR3 reads CASRSTGEGYNEQFF. As DNA, the CDR3 is TGTGCCAGCAGGTCGACAGGGGAAGGCTACAATGAGCAGTTCTTC.